The rows below give T cell receptor beta chains drawn from one sample of a study of radiotherapy plus CTLA-4 blockade in lung cancer. Sequencing was performed with immunoSEQ multiplex PCR; in TCRdb, only in-frame clones are kept and a portion is missing. The profile shows tens of thousands of clones, roughly 80% of them singletons. This material consisted of peripheral blood, taken from a patient treated with radiotherapy plus ipilimumab. These receptors originate from a human donor with non-small cell lung cancer who had stable disease on radiotherapy plus ipilimumab. Each CDR3 is given with its conserved first and last residue. A D gene is named only where the DNA matches it firmly. Expanded clones are given a class, and other clones once, few, many or no size at all.

j_gene | v_gene | abundance | d_gene | CDR3aa | CDR3nt
TRBJ2-5 | TRBV19 | few | TRBD2 | CASSIPGLQETQYF | TGTGCCAGTAGTATACCGGGACTACAAGAGACCCAGTACTTC
TRBJ1-6 | TRBV9 | . | . | CASSVDGYNSPLHF | TGTGCCAGCAGCGTAGACGGATATAATTCACCCCTCCACTTT
TRBJ2-1 | TRBV6-5 | . | TRBD2 | CASSSGTSGYYNEQFF | TGTGCCAGCAGTTCGGGGACTAGCGGATACTACAATGAGCAGTTCTTC
TRBJ1-2 | TRBV6-4 | . | . | CASSDSDSYGYTF | TGTGCCAGCAGTGACTCAGACAGCTATGGCTACACCTTC
TRBJ1-2 | TRBV6-1 | . | . | CASSGRRVSGYTF | TGTGCCAGCAGTGGCCGCAGGGTTAGCGGCTACACCTTC
TRBJ2-7 | TRBV5-1 | . | . | CASSSQDASYEQYF | TGCGCCAGCAGCTCACAGGACGCCTCCTACGAGCAGTACTTC
TRBJ2-5 | TRBV5-1 | . | TRBD2 | CASRAGPLVRETQYF | TGCGCCAGCAGAGCGGGACCCCTCGTTCGGGAGACCCAGTACTTC
TRBJ1-5 | TRBV18 | . | . | CASSPSSRGLGEEPQHF | TGTGCCAGCTCACCATCGAGCCGGGGCCTTGGGGAGGAGCCCCAGCATTTT
TRBJ1-1 | TRBV5-1 | . | . | CASSLERTGTEAFF | TGCGCCAGCAGCTTGGAAAGGACGGGCACTGAAGCTTTCTTT
TRBJ1-1 | TRBV29-1 | . | . | CSVGKWTEAFF | TGCAGCGTTGGAAAGTGGACTGAAGCTTTCTTT
TRBJ1-5 | TRBV6-4 | . | . | CASRPGTGQPQHF | TGTGCCAGCAGACCAGGGACGGGCCAGCCCCAGCATTTT
TRBJ1-1 | TRBV19 | . | . | CASRFRGVGTEAFF | TGTGCCAGTAGGTTTCGGGGGGTCGGTACTGAAGCTTTCTTT
TRBJ2-3 | TRBV19 | once | . | CASSIGVNTDTQYF | TGTGCCAGTAGTATAGGGGTAAACACAGATACGCAGTATTTT
TRBJ1-2 | TRBV9 | . | . | CASSADLTGYYGYTF | TGTGCCAGCAGCGCTGACTTGACGGGCTACTATGGCTACACCTTC
TRBJ1-5 | TRBV19 | few | . | CASRREFGQPQHF | TGTGCCAGTAGACGGGAATTCGGGCAGCCCCAGCATTTT
TRBJ1-5 | TRBV6-6 | . | TRBD1 | CASSTPTGGDQPQHF | TGTGCCAGCAGCACTCCCACAGGGGGCGATCAGCCCCAGCATTTT
TRBJ2-7 | TRBV5-4 | few | TRBD2 | CASSRTSGGRANEQYF | TGTGCCAGCAGCCGAACTAGCGGGGGTCGGGCAAACGAGCAGTACTTC
TRBJ1-3 | TRBV10-2 | . | TRBD1 | CASSEGQGLAGNTIYF | TGCGCCAGCAGTGAGGGACAGGGGTTGGCTGGAAACACCATATATTTT
TRBJ2-4 | TRBV18 | . | . | CASSPPGEYIQYF | TGTGCCAGCTCACCACCAGGGGAGTACATTCAGTACTTC
TRBJ2-5 | TRBV27 | . | TRBD1 | CASSLRLRGQGALVETQYF | TGTGCCAGCAGTTTAAGGTTGAGGGGACAGGGGGCACTTGTGGAGACCCAGTACTTC
TRBJ1-4 | TRBV5-1 | . | TRBD1 | CASNPGQGEKLFF | TGCGCCAGCAATCCGGGACAGGGAGAAAAACTGTTTTTT
TRBJ1-2 | TRBV15 | . | . | CATSRASGMANYGYTF | TGTGCCACCAGCAGAGCCTCAGGGATGGCTAACTATGGCTACACCTTC
TRBJ1-2 | TRBV6-1 | . | . | CAYSKAINYGYTF | TGTGCCTACTCGAAGGCAATAAACTATGGCTACACCTTC
TRBJ2-2 | TRBV7-8 | . | TRBD2 | CASSLVPSGNTGELFF | TGTGCCAGCAGCTTAGTTCCTAGCGGGAACACCGGGGAGCTGTTTTTT